Below, 14 T cell receptor beta chains from the same sample are listed, as sequenced in a study of blood T cell repertoires in COVID-19. The assay was immunoSEQ multiplex PCR, and TCRdb's table has in-frame clones only and misses some. The sample has about 65,000 clones, 93% seen once. The sequenced sample was peripheral blood. The receptors here all came from a man between 65 and 80 years old with active COVID-19.

The genes are TRBV6-2 or TRBV6-3 and TRBJ2-1; D is perhaps TRBD2 (7 bases). Germline-derived CDR1 and CDR2 are MNHEY and SVGEGT. The CDR3 runs 15 residues. V gave up 2 bases and J gave up 4 bases, with 12 bases separating them. This CDR3 reads CASSYKGGLYNEQFF. The CDR3, as DNA: TGTGCCAGCAGTTACAAGGGGGGGCTGTACAATGAGCAGTTCTTC.

This clone appeared once. The genes are TRBV6-4 and TRBJ1-1; 7 nucleotides match TRBD1. Germline V gene data show CDR1 as MRHNA and CDR2 as SNTAGT. This CDR3 has 14 residues. V lost 6 bases, J lost 1 base, and 5 bases stayed unmatched. The DNA of the CDR3 is TGTGCCAGCAGAAGACAGGGTCCGAACACTGAAGCTTTCTTT. Translated: CASRRQGPNTEAFF.

The genes are TRBV2 and TRBJ2-1; 12 bases agree with TRBD2. This CDR3 spans 17 amino acids. V shed 7 bases, J shed 4 bases, and the junction held 11 bases outside the gene matches. Per the germline V gene, CDR1 is SNHLY and CDR2 is FYNNEI. The CDR3 DNA reads as TGTGCCAGCACCCCTAGCGGGGGGGCAAATAGTTACAATGAGCAGTTCTTC. Amino acid sequence: CASTPSGGANSYNEQFF.

V is TRBV9 and J is TRBJ2-5; 8 nucleotides match TRBD2. Germline V gene sequence: CDR1 SGDLS, CDR2 YYNGEE. This CDR3 has 13 residues. The ends lost 3 bases at V and 7 bases at J; junction bases unmatched: 5. The CDR3 loop is CASSEILAATQYF. DNA for the CDR3: TGTGCCAGCAGCGAGATACTAGCGGCGACCCAGTACTTC.

J is TRBJ2-3 and V is TRBV25-1; possible D gene TRBD2, 6 bases. The germline V gene encodes CDR1 MGHDK and CDR2 SYGVNS. V was trimmed by 0 bases and J by 3 bases, leaving 13 bases between them. The CDR3 totals 16 residues. CDR3 sequence reads: CASSEYGREVTDTQYF. The CDR3 DNA sequence: TGTGCCAGCAGTGAATACGGCAGGGAGGTTACAGATACGCAGTATTTT.

The rearrangement joins TRBV7-2 to TRBJ1-2; maybe TRBD1 (6 bases). The CDR3 loop spans 14 amino acids. The germline V gene has CDR1 SGHTA and CDR2 FQGNSA. Trimming stripped 3 bases from V and 2 bases from J, with 10 bases between. The CDR3 region has the DNA TGTGCCAGCAGCTTCCGACAGGAAAACTATGGCTACACCTTC. Translating gives CASSFRQENYGYTF.

The chain employs TRBV18 and TRBJ1-1; tentatively, D is TRBD1 (5 bases). Between the trimmed V and J ends, which lost 6 bases and 1 base, there was a span of 9 bases. Per germline, CDR1 KGHSH and CDR2 LQKENI. The CDR3 length is 13 residues. The DNA for the CDR3 is TGTGCCAGCTCGCGGACACAGAACACTGAAGCTTTCTTT. This encodes CASSRTQNTEAFF. Full variable domain (missing parts from reference TRBV18 and TRBJ1-1): NAGVMQNPRHLVRRRGQEARLRCSPMKGHSHVYWYRQLPEEGLKFMVYLQKENIIDESGMPKERFSAEFPKEGPSILRIQQVVRGDSAAYFCASSRTQNTEAFFGQGTRLTVV.

This clone appeared a few times. This chain connects TRBV7-8 to TRBJ2-1; D perhaps matches TRBD2 (6 bases). The germline V gene encodes CDR1 SGHVS and CDR2 FQNEAQ. Trimming removed 4 bases from V and 3 bases from J, with 16 bases in between. There are 16 residues in the CDR3. The CDR3: CASSSLAGIIYNEQFF. In DNA, the CDR3 is TGTGCCAGCAGCTCCCTGGCGGGAATAATCTACAATGAGCAGTTCTTC.

The V and J genes are TRBV19 and TRBJ1-5; D is perhaps TRBD1 (5 bases). V was clipped by 0 bases and J by 0 bases, with 12 bases between them. The CDR3 runs to 17 residues. Germline values: CDR1 LNHDA, CDR2 SQIVND (reference sequence). The CDR3 spells CASSIETGGLSNQPQHF. CDR3 nucleotide sequence: TGTGCCAGTAGTATAGAAACAGGAGGGCTTAGCAATCAGCCCCAGCATTTT. Supplemented by reference TRBV19 and TRBJ1-5, the full variable domain reads DGGITQSPKYLFRKEGQNVTLSCEQNLNHDAMYWYRQDPGQGLRLIYYSQIVNDFQKGDIAEGYSVSREKKESFPLTVTSAQKNPTAFYLCASSIETGGLSNQPQHFGDGTRLSIL.

The chain couples TRBV5-1 to TRBJ2-1; 10 positions agree with TRBD2. The J segment lost 5 bases and the V segment lost 2 bases, leaving 13 bases of the junction unmatched. CDR1 and CDR2 from the germline V gene are SGHRS and YFSETQ. This CDR3 contains 18 residues. CDR3 amino acids: CASSLGSGGAFRDNEQFF. The CDR3 DNA follows: TGCGCCAGCAGCTTAGGGAGCGGGGGGGCCTTTAGGGACAATGAGCAGTTCTTC.

The chain is built from TRBV6-5 and TRBJ2-3; 9 bases fit TRBD1. The CDR3 covers 16 residues. Germline V lookup: CDR1 MNHEY, CDR2 SVGAGI. V gave up 4 bases and J gave up 0 bases; unmatched junction bases: 5. CDR3 nucleotide sequence: TGTGCCAGCAGTTCATGGACAGGGGCTAGCACAGATACGCAGTATTTT. It encodes CASSSWTGASTDTQYF.

About this clone: One end of the junction varies from germline; a read error may be responsible. V and J are TRBV19 and TRBJ1-5; 11 nucleotides match TRBD1. Germline V gene data show CDR1 as LNHDA and CDR2 as SQIVND (reference sequence). This CDR3 has 16 residues. The CDR3, as DNA: TGTGCCGGTAGTATCGTAAGGACAGGGGGCGAACAGCCCCAGCATTTT. Translating gives CAGSIVRTGGEQPQHF.

The chain uses TRBV28 and TRBJ1-5; tentative D call: TRBD1 (5 bases). Germline values: CDR1 MDHEN, CDR2 SYDVKM. CDR3 length: 15 residues. Deletions cut 5 bases from V and 4 bases from J, with 15 bases between. The CDR3 region is CASSPFARGNQPQHF. The CDR3 nucleotides read TGTGCCAGCAGTCCATTCGCAAGGGGAAATCAGCCCCAGCATTTT.

J is TRBJ2-7 and V is TRBV5-1; 11 nucleotides align to TRBD2. V gave up 4 bases and J gave up 1 base; unmatched junction bases: 4. The CDR3 consists of 15 residues. Looked up from germline, CDR1 is SGHRS and CDR2 is YFSETQ. The CDR3 DNA follows: TGCGCCAGCAGCGTGACTAGCGGGGCTTCCTACGAGCAGTACGTC. It encodes CASSVTSGASYEQYV.